This passage covers 10 T cell receptor beta chains from one sample sequenced in a study of Ad26.COV2.S vaccination and SARS-CoV-2 variants. The data were produced by immunoSEQ multiplex PCR, yet TCRdb's version contains in-frame clones alone and is incomplete. This table has about 350,000 clones, about 90% appearing once. The input for sequencing was peripheral blood, taken after recovery from COVID-19. These receptors came from a human donor who had recovered from COVID-19.

The chain carries TRBV5-1 and TRBJ1-5; perhaps TRBD1 as D (6 bases). Germline CDR1 and CDR2: SGHRS and YFSETQ. V gave up 2 bases and J gave up 5 bases, with 8 bases separating them. This CDR3 is 13 amino acids long. CDR3 amino acids: CASSLNRDQPQHF. CDR3 DNA: TGCGCCAGCAGCTTAAACAGGGATCAGCCCCAGCATTTT. Full variable domain (outside the CDR3, taken from reference TRBV5-1 and TRBJ1-5): KAGVTQTPRYLIKTRGQQVTLSCSPISGHRSVSWYQQTPGQGLQFLFEYFSETQRNKGNFPGRFSGRQFSNSRSEMNVSTLELGDSALYLCASSLNRDQPQHFGDGTRLSIL.

V and J are TRBV5-1 and TRBJ1-1; D unclear. Per germline, CDR1 SGHRS and CDR2 YFSETQ. This CDR3 contains 15 residues. With 0 bases removed from V and 0 bases from J, the gap between germline ends came to 9 bases. The CDR3 nucleotides read TGCGCCAGCAGCTTGGGGCTGGGGATGAACACTGAAGCTTTCTTT. It specifies CASSLGLGMNTEAFF.

This rearrangement joins TRBV14 to TRBJ1-6; 7 bases line up with TRBD1. This CDR3 has 15 residues. The germline V gene has CDR1 SGHDN and CDR2 FVKESK. With V trimmed by 1 base and J by 9 bases, 6 bases remained unmatched. The CDR3 nucleotides read TGTGCCAGCAGCCAAGTGGCAGGGGGAAGTTCACCCCTCCACTTT. Translating gives CASSQVAGGSSPLHF.

This clone was picked up one time. This chain links TRBV2 with TRBJ2-1, with a possible D match to TRBD2 (6 bases). CDR1 is SNHLY, CDR2 FYNNEI, per germline. The CDR3 totals 15 residues. The germline V and J ends were trimmed by 6 bases and 9 bases, with 21 bases remaining between them. CDR3 DNA sequence: TGTGCCAGCAGAGACCCCGGGACTCCTCGGTTTGAGCAGTTCTTC. Translated: CASRDPGTPRFEQFF.

The chain links TRBV2 to TRBJ1-3, with unresolved D. CDR3 length: 10 amino acids. Germline CDR1 and CDR2: SNHLY and FYNNEI. The V end lost 11 bases, the J end lost 15 bases, and 17 bases lay between the germline ends. The CDR3 DNA sequence: TGTGCCGCGAAAGGGCTGGCCACATATTTT. It encodes CAAKGLATYF.

This sequence joins TRBV7-2 and TRBJ1-3, with D maybe TRBD1 (5 bases). The CDR3 is made up of 16 amino acids. Germline V gene sequence: CDR1 SGHTA, CDR2 FQGNSA. Between the trimmed V and J ends, which lost 1 base and 1 base, there was a span of 11 bases. The CDR3 DNA follows: TGTGCCAGCAGCTTAGGAAGCAGGGTTTCTGGAAACACCATATATTTT. Protein sequence: CASSLGSRVSGNTIYF. Supplemented by reference TRBV7-2 and TRBJ1-3, the full variable domain reads GAGVSQSPSNKVTEKGKDVELRCDPISGHTALYWYRQSLGQGLEFLIYFQGNSAPDKSGLPSDRFSAERTGGSVSTLTIQRTQQEDSAVYLCASSLGSRVSGNTIYFGEGSWLTVV.

V gene TRBV19 combines with J gene TRBJ1-5; no reliable D call. CDR3 length: 18 amino acids. Trimming left V 2 bases short and J 4 bases short, with 21 bases between. Germline V gene data show CDR1 as LNHDA and CDR2 as SQIVND (reference sequence). The CDR3 loop is CASSIRGVQTYLNQPQHF. In nucleotides, the CDR3 is TGTGCCAGTAGTATAAGAGGTGTCCAGACCTACTTAAATCAGCCCCAGCATTTT.

This chain connects TRBV19 to TRBJ1-2; TRBD1 is a possible D gene (6 bases). The CDR3 length is 15 residues. Germline V gene lookup returns CDR1 LNHDA and CDR2 SQIVND (reference sequence). The germline V and J ends were trimmed by 1 base and 8 bases, with 17 bases remaining between them. DNA of the CDR3: TGTGCCAGTAGTATAGTGGACAGAAAATATAGGGGCTACACCTTC. Translation: CASSIVDRKYRGYTF.

This clone was observed once. The V gene is TRBV4-1, the J gene TRBJ2-1; 9 positions agree with TRBD2. The CDR3 length is 16 residues. V shed 1 base, J shed 2 bases, and the junction held 3 bases outside the gene matches. In germline, CDR1 is MGHRA, CDR2 YSYEKL. CDR3 sequence: CASSQVAGVPYNEQFF. For the CDR3, the DNA is TGCGCCAGCAGCCAAGTAGCGGGGGTTCCCTACAATGAGCAGTTCTTC.

V usage is TRBV7-9 and J usage is TRBJ2-7; D call uncertain. This CDR3 contains 12 residues. Germline V gene data show CDR1 as SEHNR and CDR2 as FQNEAQ (reference sequence). V gave up 4 bases and J gave up 2 bases, with 6 bases separating them. In DNA form, the CDR3 reads TGTGCCAGCAGCTATAACCCCTACGAGCAGTACTTC. It encodes CASSYNPYEQYF.